This TCR beta chain was captured by sequencing in a study of technical replicates of blood from a few donors. Unmatched junction bases numbered 4, after V lost 5 bases and J lost 0 bases. CDR1 and CDR2 from the germline V gene are SGHVS and FQNEAQ. This CDR3 contains 15 residues. Clones were read by immunoSEQ multiplex PCR, and TCRdb kept only the in-frame ones, dropping some. The data show tens of thousands of clones, roughly 98% seen once. This receptor was obtained from a human donor in good health. The material sequenced was T cells isolated from PBMCs. The chain carries TRBV7-8 and TRBJ2-3, with 8 bases lining up with TRBD2. The CDR3 DNA sequence: TGTGCCAGCAGCCTAGTAGCGGGGAGCACAGATACGCAGTATTTT. It specifies CASSLVAGSTDTQYF.